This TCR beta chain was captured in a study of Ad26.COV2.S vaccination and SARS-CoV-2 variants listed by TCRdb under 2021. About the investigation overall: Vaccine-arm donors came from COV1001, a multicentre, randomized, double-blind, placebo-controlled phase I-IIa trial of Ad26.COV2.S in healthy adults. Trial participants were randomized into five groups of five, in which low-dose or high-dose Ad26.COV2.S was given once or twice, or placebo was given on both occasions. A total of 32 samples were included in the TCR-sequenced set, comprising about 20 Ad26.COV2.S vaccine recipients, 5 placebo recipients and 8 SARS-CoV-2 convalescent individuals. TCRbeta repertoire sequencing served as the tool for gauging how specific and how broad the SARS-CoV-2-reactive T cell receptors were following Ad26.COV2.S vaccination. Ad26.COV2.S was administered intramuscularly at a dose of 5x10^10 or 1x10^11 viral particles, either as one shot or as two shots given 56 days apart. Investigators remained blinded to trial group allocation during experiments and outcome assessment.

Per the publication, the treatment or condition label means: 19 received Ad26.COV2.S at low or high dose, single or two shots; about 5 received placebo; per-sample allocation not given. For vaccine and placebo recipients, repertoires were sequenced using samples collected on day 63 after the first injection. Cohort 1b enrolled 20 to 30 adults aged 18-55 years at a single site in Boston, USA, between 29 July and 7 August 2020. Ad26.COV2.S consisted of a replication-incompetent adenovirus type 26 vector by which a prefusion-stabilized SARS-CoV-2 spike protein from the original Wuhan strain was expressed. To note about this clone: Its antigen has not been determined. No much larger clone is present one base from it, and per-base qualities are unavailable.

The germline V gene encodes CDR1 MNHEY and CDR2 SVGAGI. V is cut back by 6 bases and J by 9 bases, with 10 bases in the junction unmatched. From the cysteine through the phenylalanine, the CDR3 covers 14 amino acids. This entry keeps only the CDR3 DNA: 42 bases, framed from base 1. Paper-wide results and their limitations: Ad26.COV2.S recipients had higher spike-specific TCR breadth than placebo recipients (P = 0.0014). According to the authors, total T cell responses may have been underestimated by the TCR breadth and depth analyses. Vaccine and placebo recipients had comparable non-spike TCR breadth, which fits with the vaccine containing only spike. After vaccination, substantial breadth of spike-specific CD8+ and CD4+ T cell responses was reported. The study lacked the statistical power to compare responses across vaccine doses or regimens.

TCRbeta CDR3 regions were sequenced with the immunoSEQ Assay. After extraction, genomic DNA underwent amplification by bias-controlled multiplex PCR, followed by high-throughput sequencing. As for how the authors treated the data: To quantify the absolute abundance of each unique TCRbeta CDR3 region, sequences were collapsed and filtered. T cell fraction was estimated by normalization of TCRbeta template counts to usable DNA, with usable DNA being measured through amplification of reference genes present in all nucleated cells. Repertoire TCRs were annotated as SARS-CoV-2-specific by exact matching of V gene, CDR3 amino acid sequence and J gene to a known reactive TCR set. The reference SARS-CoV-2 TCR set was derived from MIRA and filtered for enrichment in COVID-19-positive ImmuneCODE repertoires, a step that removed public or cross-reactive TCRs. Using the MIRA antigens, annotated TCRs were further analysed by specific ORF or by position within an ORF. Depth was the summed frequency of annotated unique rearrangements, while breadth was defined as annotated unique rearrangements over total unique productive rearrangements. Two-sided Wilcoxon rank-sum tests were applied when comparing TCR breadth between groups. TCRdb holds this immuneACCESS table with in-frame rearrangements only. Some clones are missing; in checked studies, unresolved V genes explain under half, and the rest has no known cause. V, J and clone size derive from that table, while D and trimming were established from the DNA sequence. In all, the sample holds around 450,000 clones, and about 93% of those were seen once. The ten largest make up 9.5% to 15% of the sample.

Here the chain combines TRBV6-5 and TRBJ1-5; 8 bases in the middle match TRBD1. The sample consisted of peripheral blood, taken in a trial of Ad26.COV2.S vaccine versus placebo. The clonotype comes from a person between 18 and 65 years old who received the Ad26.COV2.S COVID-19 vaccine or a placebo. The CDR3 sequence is CASRAGTGHRPQHF. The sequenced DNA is TGTGCCAGCAGGGCCGGGACAGGTCACCGGCCCCAGCATTTT.